The rows below give T cell receptor beta chains drawn from one sample of a study of T cell responses to AZD1222 COVID-19 vaccine. Assay: immunoSEQ multiplex PCR; the TCRdb copy retains only in-frame clones and omits some. Of under 200,000 clones in the sample, approximately 90% were seen once. This specimen was peripheral blood, taken on day 0 of AZD1222 vaccination. Receptors were obtained from an adult in good health. Both conserved end residues are part of each CDR3. The D gene is left open where the match is weak. The size entry is marked missing in some rows and otherwise reads once, few, many or a size class.

cdr3_aa cdr3_nt j_call d_call v_call clone_size
CASSLEWVSEAFF TGTGCCAGCAGCTTAGAATGGGTCTCTGAAGCTTTCTTT TRBJ1-1 . TRBV7-2 .
CASSPGLPGGTQYF TGCGCCAGCAGTCCGGGCCTCCCAGGGGGGACCCAGTACTTC TRBJ2-5 TRBD1 TRBV10-2 .
CASSLEGARGGELFF TGTGCCAGCAGCTTGGAAGGGGCCCGGGGCGGGGAGCTGTTTTTT TRBJ2-2 . TRBV5-4 .
CSVLEDLAKNIQYF TGCAGCGTTTTGGAAGATCTAGCCAAAAACATTCAGTACTTC TRBJ2-4 . TRBV29-1 .
CASSVDHEQYF TGTGCCAGCAGCGTCGACCACGAGCAGTACTTC TRBJ2-7 . TRBV5-5 .
CASSGSATPPDTQYF TGTGCCAGCAGCGGAAGCGCAACCCCGCCAGATACGCAGTATTTT TRBJ2-3 . TRBV9 .
CASSPGSAQPQHF TGTGCCAGCTCACCCGGGTCGGCTCAGCCCCAGCATTTT TRBJ1-5 . TRBV18 once
CASSINSRRDEQYF TGTGCCAGTAGTATTAATTCGAGGCGGGACGAGCAGTACTTC TRBJ2-7 . TRBV19 once
CASSYFDGGRGYTF TGTGCCAGCAGTTACTTCGACGGGGGGCGAGGCTACACCTTC TRBJ1-2 . TRBV6-5 .
CASSPGGDEQFF TGTGCCAGCTCACCGGGGGGCGATGAGCAGTTCTTC TRBJ2-1 . TRBV18 .
CATSDPVGQETQYF TGTGCCACCAGTGACCCGGTGGGCCAAGAGACCCAGTACTTC TRBJ2-5 . TRBV24-1 .
CASSQFYRGLSPGNTIYF TGTGCCAGCAGCCAGTTTTATAGGGGATTATCACCTGGAAACACCATATATTTT TRBJ1-3 . TRBV3-1/TRBV3-2 .
CASSFGQRYEQYF TGTGCCAGCAGTTTTGGACAACGCTACGAGCAGTACTTC TRBJ2-7 . TRBV28 .
CASSIARRGRTGELFF TGTGCCAGTAGTATAGCCCGTCGGGGGCGAACCGGGGAGCTGTTTTTT TRBJ2-2 . TRBV19 .
CASSVLGDSNEKLFF TGTGCCAGCAGCGTACTTGGCGACTCTAATGAAAAACTGTTTTTT TRBJ1-4 . TRBV9 .
CASRGQATPQNEQFF TGTGCCAGCAGAGGACAGGCGACGCCTCAAAATGAGCAGTTCTTC TRBJ2-1 TRBD1 TRBV3-1/TRBV3-2 .
CASSQPGTEKNSPLHF TGCGCCAGCAGCCAACCCGGGACAGAGAAAAATTCACCCCTCCACTTT TRBJ1-6 TRBD1 TRBV4-1 few
CASSLWGPDTQYF TGTGCCAGCAGCTTATGGGGCCCAGATACGCAGTATTTT TRBJ2-3 . TRBV5-6 .
CASSPGPRAYEQYF TGTGCCAGCAGTCCAGGACCACGAGCGTACGAGCAGTACTTC TRBJ2-7 . TRBV28 .
CASSLAASRSPLHF TGCGCCAGCAGCTTGGCGGCCAGTAGGTCACCCCTCCACTTT TRBJ1-6 . TRBV5-1 .
CASSQYSGITGTNEKLFF TGCGCCAGCAGCCAATATTCCGGGATCACGGGAACTAATGAAAAACTGTTTTTT TRBJ1-4 . TRBV4-1 few
CASSPRGELYGYTF TGTGCCAGCAGCCCCCGGGGAGAGCTATATGGCTACACCTTC TRBJ1-2 . TRBV7-2 few
CASSYGRGSSPLHF TGTGCCAGCAGCTACGGCAGGGGATCTTCACCCCTCCACTTT TRBJ1-6 . TRBV5-4 .
CASSPLNGLAAYNEQFF TGTGCCAGCAGTCCCCTGAACGGACTAGCGGCATACAATGAGCAGTTCTTC TRBJ2-1 TRBD2 TRBV2 once
CASSPDRGSNQPQHF TGTGCCAGCAGCCCCGACAGGGGTAGCAATCAGCCCCAGCATTTT TRBJ1-5 TRBD1 TRBV5-4 .
CASSRTRGSEAFF TGCGCCAGCAGCCGAACAAGGGGGTCTGAAGCTTTCTTT TRBJ1-1 . TRBV4-3 .
CASSLPGRAVTGELFF TGTGCCAGCAGTTTACCCGGCAGGGCGGTGACCGGGGAGCTGTTTTTT TRBJ2-2 . TRBV27 .